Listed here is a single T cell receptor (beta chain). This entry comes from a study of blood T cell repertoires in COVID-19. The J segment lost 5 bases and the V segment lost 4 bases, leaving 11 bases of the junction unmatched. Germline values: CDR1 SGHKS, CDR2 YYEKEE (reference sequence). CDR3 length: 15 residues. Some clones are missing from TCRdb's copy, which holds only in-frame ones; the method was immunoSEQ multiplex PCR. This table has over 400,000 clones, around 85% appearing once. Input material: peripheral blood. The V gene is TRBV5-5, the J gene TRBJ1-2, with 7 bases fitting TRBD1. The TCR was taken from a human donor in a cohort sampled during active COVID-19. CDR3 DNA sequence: TGTGCCAGCAGCCACATAGACAGGGATTGGTATGGCTACACCTTC. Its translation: CASSHIDRDWYGYTF.